Each of the 29 T cell receptor beta chains below was sequenced from the same sample in a study. TCRdb redid the calling of the 5' RACE reads with MiXCR, one entry per CDR3 protein. The sample holds 12,000 or so distinct CDR3 sequences, roughly 47% seen once. Treg sorting used a CD4+CD25+CD127-/low gate. The specimen was tumor-infiltrating Tregs sorted from the breast tumor. All receptors come from a female donor with breast cancer.

This clonotype has a single count. The rearrangement uses TRBV4-2 and TRBJ2-7; 11 nucleotides agree with TRBD2. The CDR3 is made up of 15 amino acids. Germline trimming cut 0 bases from V and 2 bases from J; bases unmatched to any gene: 0. Germline CDR1 LGHNA, CDR2 YNFKEQ. The CDR3 coding sequence is TGTGCCAGCAGCCAAGAACTAGCGGGAGCCTACGAGCAGTACGTC. The encoded protein is CASSQELAGAYEQYV.

This sequence joins TRBV6-6 and TRBJ1-1; 12 nucleotides align to TRBD1. After removal of 5 bases from V and 5 bases from J, the junction contained 9 bases not matched to a gene. Germline V gives CDR1 MNHNY, CDR2 SVGAGI (reference sequence). The CDR3 spans 16 residues. CDR3 coding DNA: TGTGCCAGCAGTCCGACGGGACAGGGGGCTAGGACTGAAGCTTTCTTT. This gives the protein CASSPTGQGARTEAFF.

For this clonotype: One end of the junction is discordant with germline, which a read error may explain. The V and J genes are TRBV5-1 and TRBJ2-3; TRBD1 aligns across 7 bases. This CDR3 region has 15 residues. Germline V gene data show CDR1 as SGHRS and CDR2 as YFSETQ. In DNA, the CDR3 is TGCGCCAGCAGCGGTGACCTATCCGGGACAGATGCGCAGTATTTT. It is translated as CASSGDLSGTDAQYF.

The chain combines TRBV6-5 with TRBJ2-3; no firm D call. CDR3 size: 14 residues. Trimming took off 4 bases at V and 2 bases at J, with 10 bases between the two ends. Germline V gene lookup returns CDR1 MNHEY and CDR2 SVGAGI. The CDR3 reads CASSSRHLTDTQYF. The CDR3 DNA is TGTGCCAGCAGTTCGAGACACCTCACAGATACGCAGTATTTT.

V is TRBV7-2 and J is TRBJ1-4; D is undetermined. Germline assignment: CDR1 SGHTA and CDR2 FQGNSA. This CDR3 is built from 15 residues. The germline V and J ends were trimmed by 3 bases and 5 bases, with 13 bases remaining between them. The CDR3 bases are TGTGCCAGCAGCTTCAACACTGGATTCAATGAAAAACTGTTTTTT. It is translated as CASSFNTGFNEKLFF.

Notes on this clonotype: One end of the junction varies from germline; a read error may be responsible. The chain combines TRBV20-1 with TRBJ1-1; D gene unclear. Looked up from germline, CDR1 is DFQATT and CDR2 is SNEGSKA (reference sequence). The CDR3 has 11 amino acids. DNA for the CDR3: TGTAGTGCTAGTATGAACACTGAAGCTTTCTTT. Amino acid sequence: CSASMNTEAFF.

This clonotype was recorded a few times. This chain connects TRBV20-1 to TRBJ2-5; D ambiguous. Per germline, CDR1 DFQATT and CDR2 SNEGSKA (reference sequence). Trimming removed 4 bases at V and 0 bases at J, with 3 bases between. This CDR3 is built from 11 residues. CDR3 loop: CSATHQETQYF. DNA of the CDR3: TGCAGTGCTACCCACCAAGAGACCCAGTACTTC.

This clonotype was counted only a few times. The rearrangement links TRBV4-3 to TRBJ1-5, with unresolved D. Germline V lookup: CDR1 LGHNA, CDR2 YSLEER. The ends were cut back, 1 base at V and 6 bases at J, with 13 bases in the middle. CDR3 length: 15 amino acids. Here the CDR3 reads CASSQGLSGGQPQHF. The CDR3 DNA is TGCGCCAGCAGCCAAGGTTTATCTGGCGGTCAGCCCCAGCATTTT.

The chain combines TRBV7-3 with TRBJ2-2; D uncertain. The germline V gene encodes CDR1 SGHTA and CDR2 FQGTGA. This CDR3 region has 15 residues. Trimming took off 5 bases at V and 0 bases at J, with 10 bases between the two ends. This chain's CDR3 is CASSLGQTNTGELFF. CDR3 coding DNA: TGTGCCAGCAGCCTCGGGCAGACGAACACCGGGGAGCTGTTTTTT.

The chain links TRBV7-2 to TRBJ1-2; D unclear. This CDR3 contains 12 residues. CDR1 and CDR2 (germline): SGHTA, FQGNSA. Trimming removed 7 bases from V and 4 bases from J, with 10 bases in between. This CDR3 reads CASTRNLYGYTF. The CDR3 DNA reads as TGTGCCAGCACGCGGAACCTCTATGGCTACACCTTC.

In regard to this clonotype: An end of the junction does not agree with germline; a read error may underlie this. The rearrangement joins TRBV20-1 to TRBJ1-4; 8 bases align to TRBD1. The CDR3 runs to 16 residues. Looked up from germline, CDR1 is DFQATT and CDR2 is SNEGSKA (reference sequence). CDR3 protein: CSARAVFGTGFEKPFF. As DNA, the CDR3 is TGCAGTGCCCGTGCGGTCTTCGGGACAGGTTTTGAAAAACCGTTTTTT.

In this sample, this clonotype turned up a few times. This chain uses TRBV7-8 with TRBJ1-2; 9 positions match TRBD1. The CDR3 runs to 14 residues. The V gene end was trimmed by 5 bases and the J gene end by 9 bases; junction bases not matched to a gene: 10. CDR1 SGHVS and CDR2 FQNEAQ come from the germline V gene. This CDR3 is CASSPSQGAGRYTF. The CDR3 DNA reads as TGTGCCAGCAGCCCCTCACAGGGGGCTGGACGCTACACCTTC.

This clonotype was seen more than once but under ten times. The CDR3 DNA follows: TGCAGTGCACCGACCCCGGGACGGGCGGACACTGAAGCTTTCTTT. Residues: CSAPTPGRADTEAFF. The J gene is TRBJ1-1, the V gene TRBV20-1; maybe TRBD1 (5 bases). This CDR3 contains 15 residues. Germline CDR1 DFQATT, CDR2 SNEGSKA (reference sequence). V was pared by 6 bases and J by 3 bases, with 20 bases between.

This chain connects TRBV20-1 to TRBJ1-1, with D perhaps TRBD1 (5 bases). V was cut by 8 bases and J by 1 base, with 11 bases left in between. This CDR3 comprises 12 residues. CDR1 DFQATT and CDR2 SNEGSKA come from the germline V gene (reference sequence). CDR3 amino acids: CSIETGNTEAFF. The CDR3 nucleotides are TGCAGTATAGAAACAGGGAACACTGAAGCTTTCTTT.

The V and J genes are TRBV7-2 and TRBJ2-3, with 7 positions matching TRBD2. Germline V gene sequence: CDR1 SGHTA, CDR2 FQGNSA. The V gene end was trimmed by 2 bases and the J gene end by 7 bases; junction bases not matched to a gene: 9. This CDR3 has 15 amino acids. CDR3 sequence: CASSLMGTGGYTQYF. For the CDR3, the DNA is TGTGCCAGCAGCTTAATGGGGACGGGAGGTTATACGCAGTATTTT.

By sample share, this clonotype is medium-sized. The CDR3 coding sequence is TGCGCCAGCAGCCAGGACAGGGTTGATCAGCCCCAGCATTTT. Protein product: CASSQDRVDQPQHF. The chain employs TRBV4-3 and TRBJ1-5; 8 nucleotides line up with TRBD1. This CDR3 is built from 14 residues. V gave up 3 bases and J gave up 5 bases; unmatched junction bases: 3. Germline V gene lookup returns CDR1 LGHNA and CDR2 YSLEER.

V gene TRBV6-2 or TRBV6-3 combines with J gene TRBJ2-1, with TRBD1 matching 7 bases. Germline CDR1 is MNHEY and CDR2 is SVGEGT. V shed 7 bases, J shed 6 bases, and the junction held 9 bases outside the gene matches. This CDR3 contains 14 residues. The CDR3, as DNA: TGTGCCAGCAACAGATTTAGACAGGGCAATGAGCAGTTCTTC. It codes for CASNRFRQGNEQFF.

This sequence joins TRBV29-1 and TRBJ2-7, with a possible D match to TRBD1 (6 bases). This CDR3 is built from 12 residues. Germline lookup yields CDR1 SQVTM and CDR2 ANQGSEA. Deletions cut 5 bases from V and 6 bases from J, with 14 bases between. CDR3 bases: TGCAGCGTTCAACAGGGTCGTTTCGAGCAGTACTTC. This sequence encodes CSVQQGRFEQYF.

V is TRBV6-5 and J is TRBJ1-1; D not resolved. Germline V gives CDR1 MNHEY, CDR2 SVGAGI. V lost 6 bases to trimming and J lost 3 bases, with 8 bases between them. The CDR3 runs 12 residues. The CDR3 DNA sequence: TGTGCCAGCAGACCCCGGTACACTGAAGCTTTCTTT. Protein product: CASRPRYTEAFF.

This sequence joins TRBV12-3 or TRBV12-4 and TRBJ1-2; D is undetermined. The length of the CDR3 is 11 residues. With 5 bases removed from V and 5 bases from J, the gap between germline ends came to 6 bases. The CDR3 region has the DNA TGTGCCAGCAGTGCCCTGTATGGCTACACCTTC. This translates into CASSALYGYTF.

With respect to this clonotype: The missing conserved phenylalanine or tryptophan at the end of this CDR3 makes a read error likely. The chain carries TRBV5-1 and TRBJ2-1; 9 bases map to TRBD1. This CDR3 contains 14 residues. The germline CDR1 and CDR2 sequences are SGHRS and YFSETQ. V shed 2 bases, J shed 8 bases, and the junction held 5 bases outside the gene matches. The CDR3 loop reads CASSFQRTGDEQFY. The DNA of the CDR3 is TGCGCCAGCAGCTTCCAGAGGACAGGGGATGAGCAGTTCTAC.

The rearrangement joins TRBV4-1 to TRBJ2-3; no definite D call. Germline CDR1 and CDR2: MGHRA and YSYEKL. The CDR3 extends over 16 amino acids. Trimming removed 1 base at V and 2 bases at J, with 13 bases between. The CDR3: CASSQVNLITTDTQYF. CDR3 in DNA: TGCGCCAGCAGCCAAGTCAATTTGATTACCACAGATACGCAGTATTTT.

V and J are TRBV5-1 and TRBJ2-7, with 12 nucleotides matching TRBD2. The germline gives CDR1 SGHRS, CDR2 YFSETQ. The CDR3 sequence is 14 residues long. V shed 0 bases, J shed 6 bases, and the junction held 1 base outside the gene matches. The CDR3 DNA reads as TGCGCCAGCAGCTTGGGACTAGCGGGAGCCGAGCAGTACTTC. The encoded protein is CASSLGLAGAEQYF.

This chain uses TRBV7-6 with TRBJ2-2; 8 bases fit TRBD2. Germline trimming cut 5 bases from V and 2 bases from J; bases unmatched to any gene: 7. The CDR3 runs to 16 residues. CDR1 and CDR2 from the germline V gene are SGHVS and FNYEAQ. The CDR3 DNA reads as TGTGCCAGCAGCCCCCTAAGCGGGAGAAACACCGGGGAGCTGTTTTTT. It is translated as CASSPLSGRNTGELFF.

The chain is built from TRBV4-2 and TRBJ2-1, with D possibly being TRBD2 (5 bases). Germline lookup yields CDR1 LGHNA and CDR2 YNFKEQ. This CDR3 is built from 13 residues. The germline V and J ends were trimmed by 0 bases and 9 bases, with 9 bases remaining between them. The CDR3 sequence is CASSQDWAGEQFF. The CDR3 DNA is TGTGCCAGCAGCCAAGATTGGGCGGGTGAGCAGTTCTTC.

The rearrangement uses TRBV5-1 and TRBJ2-2; 8 bases are shared with TRBD2. CDR3 length: 16 residues. Trimming cost V 4 bases and J 0 bases; bases outside gene matches: 5. In germline, CDR1 is SGHRS, CDR2 YFSETQ. For the CDR3, the DNA is TGCGCCAGCAGCCCCAGCGGGAGTACGAACACCGGGGAGCTGTTTTTT. Amino acids: CASSPSGSTNTGELFF.

This chain links TRBV9 with TRBJ2-6; the match to TRBD1 covers 10 bases. The CDR3 covers 17 residues. CDR1 is SGDLS, CDR2 YYNGEE, per germline. The V segment lost 3 bases and the J segment 2 bases; nucleotides outside the gene matches: 5. The CDR3 is CASSGSGTGAGANVLTF. The CDR3 DNA reads as TGTGCCAGCAGCGGATCCGGGACAGGGGCTGGGGCCAACGTCCTGACTTTC.

Relative to its sample, this clonotype is medium-sized (0.01 to 0.1%). This chain connects TRBV29-1 to TRBJ1-2, with D tentatively TRBD1 (6 bases). CDR1 and CDR2 (germline): SQVTM, ANQGSEA. Trimming took off 6 bases at V and 6 bases at J, with 20 bases between the two ends. The CDR3 covers 14 residues. The CDR3 DNA reads as TGCAGCGTGGAACATCGGGACACGGGACATGGCTACACCTTC. Protein sequence: CSVEHRDTGHGYTF.

This clonotype was observed a few times. The chain recombines TRBV12-3 or TRBV12-4 with TRBJ1-1; 7 nucleotides align to TRBD1. The CDR3 has 14 amino acids. V was pared by 7 bases and J by 1 base, with 6 bases of the junction left unmatched. CDR3 amino acids: CASTEGGGNTEAFF. DNA for the CDR3: TGTGCCAGCACCGAAGGGGGCGGGAACACTGAAGCTTTCTTT.